Below, 29 T cell receptor beta chains from the same sample are listed, as sequenced in a study of blood T cell repertoires in COVID-19. TCRdb's table, derived via immunoSEQ multiplex PCR, lists solely in-frame clones and lacks some. Of under 400,000 clones in the sample, around 90% were seen once. Sequencing was done on a sample of peripheral blood. The receptors were gathered from a woman younger than 45 with COVID-19, enrolled during active disease.

The chain couples TRBV7-9 to TRBJ1-2; D is undetermined. The CDR3 is 15 residues long. V shed 5 bases and J shed 3 bases, with 16 bases lying between them. Per germline, CDR1 SEHNR and CDR2 FQNEAQ (reference sequence). CDR3 in amino acids: CASSPEPKRDYGYTF. The DNA for the CDR3 is TGTGCCAGCAGCCCCGAACCTAAACGTGACTATGGCTACACCTTC.

This clone has only one observation. The chain couples TRBV11-2 to TRBJ2-3, with no clear D. The germline V and J ends were trimmed by 5 bases and 6 bases, with 15 bases remaining between them. In germline, CDR1 is SGHAT, CDR2 FQNNGV. This CDR3 spans 14 amino acids. CDR3 in DNA: TGTGCCAGCAGCATCCGCAGTCAGGTCGATACGCAGTATTTT. This codes for CASSIRSQVDTQYF.

J is TRBJ1-5 and V is TRBV3-1 (or the pseudogene TRBV3-2); a possible D gene is TRBD1 (5 bases). Germline CDR1 and CDR2: LGHDT and YNNKEL (reference sequence). Trimming removed 0 bases from V and 10 bases from J, with 16 bases in between. This CDR3 is built from 15 residues. For the CDR3, the DNA is TGTGCCAGCAGCCAAGATGGGGGGGTACAAGGCCCCCAGCATTTT. As protein: CASSQDGGVQGPQHF.

The chain uses TRBV7-9 and TRBJ2-7; perhaps TRBD1 as D (6 bases). The ends were cut back, 7 bases at V and 2 bases at J, with 15 bases in the middle. Germline CDR1 SEHNR, CDR2 FQNEAQ (reference sequence). This CDR3 is 14 amino acids long. The CDR3 DNA reads as TGTGCCAGCATCATAACAGGGAAACCCTACGAGCAGTACTTC. Its protein is CASIITGKPYEQYF.

J is TRBJ1-5 and V is TRBV27; D possibly corresponds to TRBD1 (5 bases). Germline V gene lookup returns CDR1 MNHEY and CDR2 SMNVEV (reference sequence). CDR3 length equals 15 residues. V lost 1 base and J lost 6, with 13 bases in between. Written as DNA, the CDR3 is TGTGCCAGCAGTTTATTTTCGGGGGGTAGTCAGCCCCAGCATTTT. This sequence encodes CASSLFSGGSQPQHF.

The rearrangement joins TRBV6-5 to TRBJ2-7; 8 positions match TRBD2. The CDR3 consists of 14 residues. V lost 6 bases to trimming and J lost 4 bases; unmatched junction nucleotides: 8. The germline gives CDR1 MNHEY, CDR2 SVGAGI. The CDR3 DNA is TGTGCCAGCAGCCTTAGCGGGATACTTTACGAGCAGTACTTC. Translating gives CASSLSGILYEQYF.

This rearrangement joins TRBV28 to TRBJ2-1, with TRBD1 matching over 8 bases. There are 14 residues in the CDR3. The ends lost 4 bases at V and 8 bases at J; junction bases unmatched: 7. Germline-derived CDR1 and CDR2 are MDHEN and SYDVKM. The CDR3 sequence is CASSSPGQGDEQFF. The CDR3 DNA is TGTGCCAGCAGTTCCCCTGGACAGGGCGATGAGCAGTTCTTC.

The chain carries TRBV5-1 and TRBJ2-5; TRBD2 matches 14 bases. This CDR3 spans 17 amino acids. Germline-derived CDR1 and CDR2 are SGHRS and YFSETQ. After removal of 0 bases from V and 2 bases from J, the junction contained 3 bases not matched to a gene. The DNA for the CDR3 is TGCGCCAGCAGCTTGGGACTAGCGGGAGGGATACAAGAGACCCAGTACTTC. It is translated as CASSLGLAGGIQETQYF.

This chain uses TRBV5-1 with TRBJ1-6, with unresolved D. The V gene lost 7 bases and the J gene lost 7 bases, with 12 bases spanning the gap. Germline loops: CDR1 SGHRS, CDR2 YFSETQ. The CDR3 spans 13 residues. The CDR3 nucleotides read TGCGCCAGCCACTTGGGAGCCAATTCACCCCTCCACTTT. This sequence encodes CASHLGANSPLHF.

The J gene is TRBJ2-5, the V gene TRBV4-2; D is perhaps TRBD1 (5 bases). The CDR3 spans 16 residues. V dropped 1 base and J dropped 3 bases, with 15 bases sitting between them. Germline CDR1 reads LGHNA; CDR2 reads YNFKEQ. The DNA of the CDR3 is TGTGCCAGCAGCCAAGTGGATGGCCCAGGGAAAGAGACCCAGTACTTC. Translated: CASSQVDGPGKETQYF.

The J gene is TRBJ1-3, the V gene TRBV10-3; TRBD1 might be the D (6 bases). V was shortened by 2 bases and J by 6 bases, with 20 bases between the two germline ends. The CDR3 contains 17 residues. Germline-derived CDR1 and CDR2 are ENHRY and SYGVKD. The CDR3 nucleotides are TGTGCCATCAGTGAGCCAACCCCTACTTTGGGGGCAAACACCATATATTTT. It is translated as CAISEPTPTLGANTIYF.

This clone was seen just once. The chain recombines TRBV19 with TRBJ1-5; maybe TRBD1 (6 bases). Germline assignment: CDR1 LNHDA and CDR2 SQIVND (reference sequence). V shed 6 bases and J shed 9 bases, with 15 bases lying between them. The CDR3 is made up of 13 amino acids. CDR3 sequence reads: CASRRAGTSPQHF. For the CDR3, the DNA is TGTGCCAGTAGGCGGGCAGGGACATCGCCCCAGCATTTT.

The chain links TRBV3-1 (or the pseudogene TRBV3-2) to TRBJ2-5; D not certain. The CDR3 covers 12 residues. V lost 0 bases to trimming and J lost 5 bases, with 4 bases between them. The germline CDR1 and CDR2 sequences are LGHDT and YNNKEL (reference sequence). The CDR3 is CASSQESETQYF. The CDR3 DNA sequence: TGTGCCAGCAGCCAAGAATCGGAGACCCAGTACTTC.

The chain carries TRBV18 and TRBJ1-1; TRBD1 agrees at 7 bases. CDR1 and CDR2 from the germline V gene are KGHSH and LQKENI. The CDR3 has 13 residues. Losses at the gene ends were 5 bases for V and 0 bases for J; bases not matched to a gene: 0. The CDR3 DNA reads TGTGCCAGCTCAGGGACAGTGAACACTGAAGCTTTCTTT. Protein product: CASSGTVNTEAFF.

The chain links TRBV2 to TRBJ2-7; 11 bases line up with TRBD2. The V gene's germline CDR1 is SNHLY and CDR2 FYNNEI. The CDR3 spans 16 residues. V gave up 8 bases and J gave up 2 bases; unmatched junction bases: 11. The CDR3 protein is CASWRLAGGATYEQYF. CDR3 bases: TGTGCCAGCTGGCGTCTAGCGGGAGGCGCTACCTACGAGCAGTACTTC.

The V and J genes are TRBV29-1 and TRBJ2-5; 8 nucleotides match TRBD1. Germline lookup yields CDR1 SQVTM and CDR2 ANQGSEA. Losses at the gene ends were 0 bases for V and 3 bases for J; bases not matched to a gene: 9. The length of the CDR3 is 16 residues. As DNA, the CDR3 is TGCAGCGTTGAAGATCTTGCAGGGGGCGCGGAAGAGACCCAGTACTTC. It codes for CSVEDLAGGAEETQYF.

This chain links TRBV7-8 with TRBJ2-7; the match to TRBD2 covers 12 bases. Germline CDR1 SGHVS, CDR2 FQNEAQ. The CDR3 covers 15 residues. The V segment lost 4 bases and the J segment 3 bases; nucleotides outside the gene matches: 4. CDR3 nucleotides: TGTGCCAGCAGCTCGACTAGCGGGAGTATCTACGAGCAGTACTTC. It translates to CASSSTSGSIYEQYF.

V is TRBV20-1 and J is TRBJ2-4, with a weak D call TRBD1 (6 bases). Germline values: CDR1 DFQATT, CDR2 SNEGSKA (reference sequence). The ends were cut back, 3 bases at V and 7 bases at J, with 13 bases in the middle. The CDR3 loop spans 13 amino acids. Here the CDR3 reads CSASPQGKNIQYF. The CDR3 DNA sequence: TGCAGTGCTAGTCCCCAGGGGAAGAACATTCAGTACTTC.

This chain connects TRBV15 to TRBJ2-7; 7 bases are a match to TRBD2. This CDR3 region has 14 residues. Germline V gene sequence: CDR1 LNHNV, CDR2 YYDKDF (reference sequence). The J segment lost 3 bases and the V segment lost 0 bases, leaving 2 bases of the junction unmatched. Here the CDR3 reads CATSRDGRNYEQYF. The DNA for the CDR3 is TGTGCCACCAGCAGAGACGGGAGGAACTACGAGCAGTACTTC.

The rearrangement joins TRBV7-2 to TRBJ1-4, with TRBD1 matching 8 bases. The CDR3 has 15 residues. Germline loops: CDR1 SGHTA, CDR2 FQGNSA. V gave up 3 bases and J gave up 4 bases; unmatched junction bases: 4. The CDR3 region has the DNA TGTGCCAGCAGCTTGTTGGGACAGGTTAATGAAAAACTGTTTTTT. Amino acid sequence: CASSLLGQVNEKLFF.

J is TRBJ1-1 and V is TRBV6-5, with D possibly TRBD1 on 6 matching bases. V was clipped by 4 bases and J by 6 bases, with 18 bases between them. The CDR3 is made up of 15 amino acids. In germline, CDR1 is MNHEY, CDR2 SVGAGI. The CDR3: CASSSTGSFGAEAFF. The CDR3 coding sequence is TGTGCCAGCAGTTCGACAGGTTCCTTTGGGGCTGAAGCTTTCTTT.

This clone appeared many times. The chain couples TRBV6-4 to TRBJ2-1; TRBD1 aligns across 10 bases. The V gene end was trimmed by 8 bases and the J gene end by 6 bases; junction bases not matched to a gene: 7. The CDR3 sequence is 14 residues long. Germline V gene lookup returns CDR1 MRHNA and CDR2 SNTAGT. CDR3 bases: TGTGCCAGCTCTCGGGACAGGGGTGGCAATGAGCAGTTCTTC. This encodes CASSRDRGGNEQFF.

This chain connects TRBV6-1 to TRBJ1-2; 9 positions match TRBD1. The CDR3 length is 15 residues. Germline-derived CDR1 and CDR2 are MNHNS and SASEGT. The J segment lost 9 bases and the V segment lost 2 bases, leaving 10 bases of the junction unmatched. CDR3: CASSERDRVRMSYTF. DNA of the CDR3: TGTGCCAGCAGTGAACGGGACAGGGTACGCATGAGCTACACCTTC.

The rearrangement links TRBV24-1 to TRBJ2-3; possibly TRBD2 for D (6 bases). Per the germline V gene, CDR1 is KGHDR and CDR2 is SFDVKD. The germline V and J ends were trimmed by 3 bases and 4 bases, with 10 bases remaining between them. The CDR3 covers 14 residues. CDR3 nucleotide sequence: TGTGCCACCAGTGATCCCGGGACTTCAGATACGCAGTATTTT. Translating gives CATSDPGTSDTQYF.

The chain couples TRBV18 to TRBJ2-7, with D possibly being TRBD1 (6 bases). V shed 3 bases and J shed 5 bases, with 14 bases lying between them. This CDR3 region has 14 residues. Per the germline V gene, CDR1 is KGHSH and CDR2 is LQKENI. The CDR3, as DNA: TGTGCCAGCTCACCCCGAGGCCGGGACAACGAGCAGTACTTC. This sequence encodes CASSPRGRDNEQYF.

The gene calls are TRBV28 and TRBJ1-5; D gene unclear. The germline gives CDR1 MDHEN, CDR2 SYDVKM. Between the trimmed V and J ends, which lost 6 bases and 4 bases, there was a span of 10 bases. The CDR3 runs to 13 residues. CDR3 residues: CASRVKLNQPQHF. The CDR3 DNA follows: TGTGCCAGCAGGGTAAAACTAAATCAGCCCCAGCATTTT. Using reference TRBV28 and TRBJ1-5 for the parts outside the CDR3, the full variable domain is DVKVTQSSRYLVKRTGEKVFLECVQDMDHENMFWYRQDPGLGLRLIYFSYDVKMKEKGDIPEGYSVSREKKERFSLILESASTNQTSMYLCASRVKLNQPQHFGDGTRLSIL.

The chain links TRBV9 to TRBJ2-7; no firm D call. V gave up 0 bases and J gave up 2 bases, with 12 bases separating them. This CDR3 region has 15 residues. Germline CDR1 SGDLS, CDR2 YYNGEE. The CDR3 spells CASSVEERHAYEQYF. In DNA form, the CDR3 reads TGTGCCAGCAGCGTAGAGGAGCGCCATGCCTACGAGCAGTACTTC.

This clone has only one observation. V is TRBV19 and J is TRBJ1-5; D remains ambiguous. Trimming took off 5 bases at V and 2 bases at J, with 16 bases between the two ends. CDR1 and CDR2 (germline): LNHDA, SQIVND (reference sequence). This CDR3 region has 16 residues. This chain's CDR3 is CASSRPSGEGNQPQHF. CDR3 coding DNA: TGTGCCAGTAGTCGCCCCTCGGGTGAGGGCAATCAGCCCCAGCATTTT.

This clone was counted a single time. The chain couples TRBV25-1 to TRBJ1-2; unclear D gene. The V gene's germline CDR1 is MGHDK and CDR2 SYGVNS. Trimming removed 3 bases from V and 8 bases from J, with 19 bases in between. CDR3 length: 15 amino acids. The DNA of the CDR3 is TGTGCCAGCAGTGACGCGTTGTCGGGGAGTAGGGGCTACACCTTC. Translating gives CASSDALSGSRGYTF.